The T cell receptor (beta chain) described here comes from a study of blood T cell repertoires in COVID-19. About the study: Samples taken during acute and convalescent COVID-19 were collected in the United States, Italy and Spain. T cells, B-cell-depleted T cells, or PBMCs provided the cDNA or gDNA that served as material.

The sample holds a few counts of this clone. The CDR3 sequence is 14 residues long. Germline CDR1 reads SNHLY; CDR2 reads FYNNEI. The V end was cut by 8 bases, the J end by 4 bases, with 15 bases between. In the original workflow: For nucleated cells, counts were estimated from reference gene primer amplification. The data were produced by immunoSEQ multiplex PCR, yet TCRdb's version contains in-frame clones alone and is incomplete. The V and J calls and the clone size are those of that table, but D and trimming were determined from the DNA. The sample consists of approximately 72,000 clones, roughly 85% of them appearing once.

The specimen was peripheral blood. V gene TRBV2 combines with J gene TRBJ2-4, with D unclear. This clonotype was obtained from a man between 50 and 59 years old with acute or convalescent COVID-19. CDR3 sequence: CASGAPALKNIQYF. The CDR3 DNA sequence: TGTGCCAGCGGCGCGCCAGCGTTGAAAAACATTCAGTACTTC.